The 7 T cell receptor beta chains given below trace back to one sample, sequenced in a study of blood T cell repertoires in COVID-19. This table comes from immunoSEQ multiplex PCR, and its TCRdb copy is limited to in-frame clones, with some not included. The data contain about 260,000 clones, approximately 85% of them singletons. Sequenced sample: PBMCs or T cells enriched from blood (not recorded which). These receptors originate from a woman between 45 and 65 years old who had recovered from COVID-19.

In its sample, this clone was seen once. The chain joins TRBV7-2 to TRBJ2-7; 9 bases line up with TRBD2. V dropped 1 base and J dropped 2; count of bases not matched to a gene: 6. CDR3 length: 16 amino acids. Germline V gives CDR1 SGHTA, CDR2 FQGNSA. The CDR3 sequence: CASSLVDGGGAYEQYF. CDR3 DNA: TGTGCCAGCAGCTTAGTTGACGGCGGGGGGGCCTACGAGCAGTACTTC. Full variable domain (remainder filled in from reference TRBV7-2 and TRBJ2-7): GAGVSQSPSNKVTEKGKDVELRCDPISGHTALYWYRQSLGQGLEFLIYFQGNSAPDKSGLPSDRFSAERTGGSVSTLTIQRTQQEDSAVYLCASSLVDGGGAYEQYFGPGTRLTVT.

This chain connects TRBV13 to TRBJ2-3, with 7 positions matching TRBD2. The V gene's germline CDR1 is PRHDT and CDR2 FYEKMQ (reference sequence). The CDR3 length is 16 residues. The ends lost 0 bases at V and 0 bases at J; junction bases unmatched: 3. The CDR3 DNA sequence: TGTGCCAGCAGCTTAGGCGCTAGCGGAAGCACAGATACGCAGTATTTT. Translation: CASSLGASGSTDTQYF.

This clone has a handful of counts. The chain carries TRBV4-2 and TRBJ2-7; 8 bases fit TRBD2. Germline CDR1 and CDR2: LGHNA and YNFKEQ. The CDR3 runs 16 residues. The V gene end was trimmed by 0 bases and the J gene end by 3 bases; junction bases not matched to a gene: 7. CDR3 DNA: TGTGCCAGCAGCCAAGATCGGGGGAGCGGGAGCTACGAGCAGTACTTC. Its protein product is CASSQDRGSGSYEQYF.

The chain uses TRBV7-6 and TRBJ1-5; D not resolved. Trimming stripped 1 base from V and 6 bases from J, with 7 bases between. Germline lookup yields CDR1 SGHVS and CDR2 FNYEAQ. There are 13 residues in the CDR3. The CDR3 sequence is CASSLGRGQPQHF. As DNA, the CDR3 is TGTGCCAGCAGCTTAGGACGGGGTCAGCCCCAGCATTTT.

The chain carries TRBV10-3 and TRBJ2-7, with 8 bases that match TRBD1. The CDR3 is 16 amino acids. Germline CDR1 ENHRY, CDR2 SYGVKD. Trimming cost V 0 bases and J 0 bases; bases outside gene matches: 4. The DNA for the CDR3 is TGTGCCATCAGTGAGTCAGCGACAGGGGCCTCCTACGAGCAGTACTTC. Protein product: CAISESATGASYEQYF.

V gene TRBV4-1 combines with J gene TRBJ2-6; 9 nucleotides line up with TRBD1. V trimming: 3 bases; J trimming: 0 bases; junction bases outside the gene matches: 3. Per germline, CDR1 MGHRA and CDR2 YSYEKL. This CDR3 is 17 amino acids long. For the CDR3, the DNA is TGCGCCAGCAGCCAGGGGGACAGGGTCTCTGGGGCCAACGTCCTGACTTTC. Residues: CASSQGDRVSGANVLTF.

This clone was detected a few times. The rearrangement uses TRBV7-8 and TRBJ1-2; 8 nucleotides match TRBD1. The CDR3 spans 15 residues. With V trimmed by 1 base and J by 4 bases, 5 bases remained unmatched. Germline CDR1 SGHVS, CDR2 FQNEAQ. The CDR3 sequence is CASSLVAGGFYGYTF. The DNA for the CDR3 is TGTGCCAGCAGCTTAGTAGCAGGGGGCTTCTATGGCTACACCTTC.